This paragraph covers one T cell receptor beta chain sequence. This clonotype has more than one count but fewer than ten. It has no known antigen specificity. Base qualities are not at hand, and no much larger clone is one base apart. Libraries were built with PCR. TCRdb names Illumina HiSeq 2500 as the instrument used. TCR library preparation used molecular barcoding, with unique molecular identifiers applied to normalize quantification of the TCRbeta repertoire. TCRdb handled the public reads itself, with Q25 trimming in fastp and clone calling in MiXCR, and kept productive beta chains. All rows with the same CDR3 protein become a single entry with the most common DNA and genes. The sample includes about 980,000 distinct CDR3 sequences, with 25% to 30% observed a single time. About 28% of the sample belongs to the ten largest clones. Taken from cysteine to phenylalanine, the CDR3 has 13 residues. The read is trimmed to its CDR3 DNA, 39 bases read in frame from base 1. According to the germline V gene, CDR1 reads ENHRY and CDR2 reads SYGVKD. The junction shows trimming of 8 bases on V and 5 bases on J, and the gene matches do not reach 7 bases of it.

This entry belongs to a study of T-cell reconstitution after alpha-beta-depleted transplantation in children (dated by TCRdb to about 2016). For context, the study as a whole: T-cell immune reconstitution after TCRalphabeta/CD19-depleted allogeneic hematopoietic cell transplantation in children was quantitatively tracked in the study by means of TCR repertoire profiling.

Findings and caveats that apply to the study as a whole: Hyperexpanded clone frequencies declined over subsequent months; after one year, T-cell counts and TCRbeta diversity were mostly attributed to newly produced T cells. In some patients, the high TCRbeta diversity seen at day 60 was put down to recipient T cells and intrathymic progenitors that had survived conditioning. The apparently early recovery of alphabetaT-cell counts about two months after transplant reportedly depended on only several hundred rapidly expanded clones that came from non-depleted graft cells.

The treatment or condition label of this sample denotes: allogeneic hematopoietic cell transplantation with graft depleted of TCRalphabeta T cells and CD19 B cells. The children who served as transplant recipients had been given grafts of TCRalphabeta/CD19-depleted allogeneic hematopoietic cells. Rearrangement joined TRBV10-3 to TRBJ2-7; 9 bases in between match TRBD1. Sequences were derived from PBMCs, mostly from graft donor cells, sampled 360 days after TCRalphabeta/CD19-depleted stem cell transplant. This clonotype was sampled from a boy under three years old who had a stem cell transplant for SCID, so the T cells may come from the graft donor. This receptor has the CDR3 CAIRGDRVHEQYF. Here is the DNA: TGTGCCATCCGGGGGGACAGGGTCCACGAGCAGTACTTC.